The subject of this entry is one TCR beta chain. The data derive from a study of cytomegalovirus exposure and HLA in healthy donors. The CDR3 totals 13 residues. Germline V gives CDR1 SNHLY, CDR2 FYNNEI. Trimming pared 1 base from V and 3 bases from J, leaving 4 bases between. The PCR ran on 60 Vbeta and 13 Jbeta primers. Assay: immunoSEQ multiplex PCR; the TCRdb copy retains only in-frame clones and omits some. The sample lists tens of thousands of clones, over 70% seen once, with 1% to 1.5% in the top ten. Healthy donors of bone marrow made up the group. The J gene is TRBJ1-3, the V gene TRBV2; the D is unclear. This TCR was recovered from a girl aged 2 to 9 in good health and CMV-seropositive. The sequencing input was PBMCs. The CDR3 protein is CASSEVFGNTIYF. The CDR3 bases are TGTGCCAGCAGTGAAGTATTTGGAAACACCATATATTTT.